Shown below are 9 T cell receptor beta chains from a single sample sequenced in a study of blood T cell repertoires in COVID-19. Using immunoSEQ multiplex PCR, the repertoire was profiled, and TCRdb retains in-frame clones only, with some absent. This table holds 250,000 to 300,000 clones, around 86% found once. The sequenced sample consisted of peripheral blood. The receptor set was obtained from a woman aged 55-70 years with active or convalescent COVID-19.

V and J are TRBV19 and TRBJ1-2; D is possibly TRBD1 (6 bases). Trimming cost V 6 bases and J 3 bases, with 8 bases left between them. CDR1 LNHDA and CDR2 SQIVND come from the germline V gene (reference sequence). The CDR3 length is 12 residues. CDR3 nucleotides: TGTGCCAGTAGACAGGGCGACTATGGCTACACCTTC. This gives the protein CASRQGDYGYTF.

The genes are TRBV7-9 and TRBJ2-7; 7 bases are shared with TRBD1. CDR1 is SEHNR and CDR2 is FQNEAQ in the germline V gene (reference sequence). The CDR3 runs 15 residues. The trim removed 5 bases at V and 1 base at J, leaving 8 bases unmatched. This CDR3 is CASSVGQAPSYEQYF. The DNA for the CDR3 is TGTGCCAGCAGCGTCGGACAGGCCCCGTCCTACGAGCAGTACTTC. Complete variable domain (other parts from reference TRBV7-9 and TRBJ2-7): DTGVSQNPRHKITKRGQNVTFRCDPISEHNRLYWYRQTLGQGPEFLTYFQNEAQLEKSRLLSDRFSAERPKGSFSTLEIQRTEQGDSAMYLCASSVGQAPSYEQYFGPGTRLTVT.

The chain employs TRBV3-1 (or the pseudogene TRBV3-2) and TRBJ2-7, with D maybe TRBD1 (5 bases). V lost 7 bases, J lost 0 bases, and 22 bases lay in between. The germline CDR1 and CDR2 sequences are LGHDT and YNNKEL (reference sequence). This CDR3 has 17 amino acids. As DNA, the CDR3 is TGTGCCAGCAACTTTCCCAGGGTAAGGTTGGACTCCTACGAGCAGTACTTC. As protein: CASNFPRVRLDSYEQYF.

In DNA, the CDR3 is TGTGCCATCACGGACAGGGACGGTTTCGACTATGGCTACACCTTC. As protein: CAITDRDGFDYGYTF. The chain joins TRBV10-3 to TRBJ1-2; 8 bases fit TRBD1. The CDR3 covers 15 residues. The ends lost 7 bases at V and 3 bases at J; junction bases unmatched: 10. The germline gives CDR1 ENHRY, CDR2 SYGVKD.

The CDR3 DNA reads TGTGCCAGCAGCAAAGACACAGCGGGACCCTGGCAGAATTCACCCCTCCACTTT. This sequence encodes CASSKDTAGPWQNSPLHF. The J gene is TRBJ1-6, the V gene TRBV21-1. TRBV21-1 is assigned pseudogene status. This CDR3 is 18 amino acids long.

The chain links TRBV7-2 to TRBJ2-3, with TRBD2 identical over 8 bases. The V gene end was trimmed by 2 bases and the J gene end by 2 bases; junction bases not matched to a gene: 6. Germline CDR1 reads SGHTA; CDR2 reads FQGNSA. The CDR3 runs to 16 residues. The CDR3 loop reads CASSLYSSGATDTQYF. The CDR3 region has the DNA TGTGCCAGCAGCTTATATAGTAGCGGGGCCACAGATACGCAGTATTTT.

CDR3 nucleotide sequence: TGCAGCGTTGGTAGAGACTATGGCTACACCTTC. Translating it yields CSVGRDYGYTF. V gene TRBV29-1 combines with J gene TRBJ1-2; D remains unclear. The CDR3 totals 11 residues. The germline V and J ends were trimmed by 4 bases and 3 bases, with 6 bases remaining between them. From germline, CDR1 is SQVTM and CDR2 ANQGSEA.

The chain is built from TRBV7-3 and TRBJ1-1, with 8 bases that match TRBD1. The CDR3 runs 16 residues. Per germline, CDR1 SGHTA and CDR2 FQGTGA. V trimming: 0 bases; J trimming: 2 bases; junction bases outside the gene matches: 5. The DNA of the CDR3 is TGTGCCAGCAGCTTAACTAGGACAGGGTCTAACACTGAAGCTTTCTTT. The encoded protein is CASSLTRTGSNTEAFF.

This clone was seen just once. The CDR3: CASSYPPRLAGGPGHEQFF. Written as DNA, the CDR3 is TGTGCCAGCAGTTACCCCCCCCGACTAGCGGGGGGGCCGGGCCATGAGCAGTTCTTC. The chain carries TRBV6-2 or TRBV6-3 and TRBJ2-1; 14 bases are a match to TRBD2. From germline, CDR1 is MNHEY and CDR2 SVGEGT. CDR3 length: 19 amino acids. V trimming: 2 bases; J trimming: 8 bases; junction bases outside the gene matches: 14.